This entry lists 11 T cell receptor beta chains sequenced from one sample in a study of cytomegalovirus exposure and HLA in healthy donors. Primers for the PCR totalled 60 Vbeta and 13 Jbeta. The protocol was immunoSEQ multiplex PCR, while the TCRdb copy is restricted to in-frame clones and leaves out a portion. The sample comprises approximately 160,000 clones, around four fifths of which are singletons, and 1% rests with the top ten. Sequenced material: PBMCs. Receptor source: a woman aged 45-59 years in good health and CMV-seropositive.

Details on this clone: Other DNA sequences within the sample encode an identical CDR3. The J gene is TRBJ1-1, the V gene TRBV7-3; D unclear. CDR1 and CDR2 (germline): SGHTA, FQGTGA. The length of the CDR3 is 13 residues. V was clipped by 1 base and J by 3 bases, with 6 bases between them. The CDR3 nucleotides are TGTGCCAGCAGCTTAATTCCCGACACTGAAGCTTTCTTT. This sequence encodes CASSLIPDTEAFF.

The genes are TRBV14 and TRBJ2-1, with D possibly matching TRBD2 (7 bases). The ends were cut back, 4 bases at V and 4 bases at J, with 17 bases in the middle. CDR1 is SGHDN and CDR2 is FVKESK in the germline V gene. The CDR3 loop spans 16 amino acids. CDR3 sequence reads: CASSLRAGAGYNEQFF. The CDR3 coding sequence is TGTGCCAGCAGCCTAAGGGCGGGGGCTGGTTACAATGAGCAGTTCTTC. The full variable domain, its missing parts supplied by reference TRBV14 and TRBJ2-1, is EAGVTQFPSHSVIEKGQTVTLRCDPISGHDNLYWYRRVMGKEIKFLLHFVKESKQDESGMPNNRFLAERTGGTYSTLKVQPAELEDSGVYFCASSLRAGAGYNEQFFGPGTRLTVL.

The rearrangement joins TRBV18 to TRBJ2-7; 7 bases line up with TRBD1. The CDR3 has 16 amino acids. V lost 5 bases to trimming and J lost 2 bases; unmatched junction nucleotides: 12. The V gene's germline CDR1 is KGHSH and CDR2 LQKENI. The CDR3 loop reads CASSSNEGQVTYEQYF. The CDR3 DNA follows: TGTGCCAGCTCATCAAACGAAGGACAGGTGACCTACGAGCAGTACTTC.

The chain is built from TRBV25-1 and TRBJ2-5; no clear D. CDR3 length: 13 residues. Trimming took off 4 bases at V and 6 bases at J, with 12 bases between the two ends. CDR1 and CDR2 (germline): MGHDK, SYGVNS. CDR3: CASSGAGKKTQYF. In DNA, the CDR3 is TGTGCCAGCAGTGGGGCCGGAAAAAAGACCCAGTACTTC. Full variable domain (remainder filled in from reference TRBV25-1 and TRBJ2-5): EADIYQTPRYLVIGTGKKITLECSQTMGHDKMYWYQQDPGMELHLIHYSYGVNSTEKGDLSSESTVSRIRTEHFPLTLESARPSHTSQYLCASSGAGKKTQYFGPGTRLLVL.

V gene TRBV7-2 combines with J gene TRBJ2-4; TRBD2 matches 11 bases. This CDR3 has 15 residues. CDR1 SGHTA and CDR2 FQGNSA come from the germline V gene. The junction had 5 bases not matched to a gene; V was cut back by 1 base and J by 9 bases. The CDR3 DNA sequence: TGTGCCAGCAGCTTAGGGGGACTAGCGGAAGTCATTCAGTACTTC. As protein: CASSLGGLAEVIQYF.

This rearrangement joins TRBV7-2 to TRBJ1-1; 9 nucleotides agree with TRBD1. Per germline, CDR1 SGHTA and CDR2 FQGNSA. J gave up 5 bases and V 1 base, and 2 bases lay outside the gene matches. This CDR3 region has 14 residues. CDR3 DNA sequence: TGTGCCAGCAGCTTAGACAGGGGGCGTACTGAAGCTTTCTTT. It codes for CASSLDRGRTEAFF.

This chain links TRBV7-2 with TRBJ2-7; no firm D call. V shed 0 bases and J shed 4 bases, with 7 bases lying between them. This CDR3 has 13 residues. CDR1 SGHTA and CDR2 FQGNSA come from the germline V gene. The CDR3 DNA is TGTGCCAGCAGCTTAGCCCACCAGTACGAGCAGTACTTC. It is translated as CASSLAHQYEQYF.

This clone was counted only a few times. The V call is TRBV6-5, the J call TRBJ2-1; 12 positions agree with TRBD1. CDR3 length: 15 residues. V gave up 4 bases and J gave up 10 bases; unmatched junction bases: 8. Germline lookup yields CDR1 MNHEY and CDR2 SVGAGI. The DNA for the CDR3 is TGTGCCAGCAGTTCCCCGGGACAGGGGGCATGGGAGCAGTTCTTC. Amino acid sequence: CASSSPGQGAWEQFF.

This clone has just a few counts. The chain couples TRBV9 to TRBJ2-1, with D hard to call. The germline V gene encodes CDR1 SGDLS and CDR2 YYNGEE. The V and J ends lost 0 bases and 2 bases respectively, with 9 bases between them. The CDR3 covers 15 residues. CDR3 region: CASSVEGDTYNEQFF. CDR3 in DNA: TGTGCCAGCAGCGTAGAAGGTGACACCTACAATGAGCAGTTCTTC. Drawing the rest from reference TRBV9 and TRBJ2-1, the complete variable domain is DSGVTQTPKHLITATGQRVTLRCSPRSGDLSVYWYQQSLDQGLQFLIQYYNGEERAKGNILERFSAQQFPDLHSELNLSSLELGDSALYFCASSVEGDTYNEQFFGPGTRLTVL.

This clone was found a few times. J is TRBJ1-2 and V is TRBV7-8, with D uncertain. Trimming removed 5 bases from V and 6 bases from J, with 19 bases in between. Germline values: CDR1 SGHVS, CDR2 FQNEAQ. The CDR3 loop spans 15 amino acids. In DNA form, the CDR3 reads TGTGCCAGCAGCCCTACGGGGTTCTATGGGGATGGCTACACCTTC. Protein product: CASSPTGFYGDGYTF. The full variable domain, with the rest looked up from reference TRBV7-8 and TRBJ1-2, is GAGVSQSPRYKVAKRGQDVALRCDPISGHVSLFWYQQALGQGPEFLTYFQNEAQLDKSGLPSDRFFAERPEGSVSTLKIQRTQQEDSAVYLCASSPTGFYGDGYTFGSGTRLTVV.

V gene TRBV5-4 combines with J gene TRBJ2-3; tentative D call: TRBD2 (6 bases). The CDR3 runs to 14 residues. Germline CDR1 reads SGHNT; CDR2 reads YYREEE (reference sequence). With 4 bases removed from V and 15 bases from J, the gap between germline ends came to 24 bases. In DNA, the CDR3 is TGTGCCAGCAGCGAAGCCGGACGCGCGGGAAGAGGATATTTT. As protein: CASSEAGRAGRGYF.